This record looks at one T cell receptor beta chain sequence and its context. The data were taken from a study of OX40 agonist ivuxolimab in advanced cancers. Produced via immunoSEQ multiplex PCR; TCRdb's table is partial and in-frame only. Altogether about 35,000 clones are present, roughly 72% being singletons, with the ten largest covering about 24%. Germline CDR1 SGDLS, CDR2 YYNGEE. This CDR3 region has 15 residues. Unmatched junction bases numbered 5, after V lost 1 base and J lost 4 bases. The chain employs TRBV9 and TRBJ2-3; 8 bases match TRBD1. The origin of this receptor is an adult with an advanced solid tumor such as melanoma, head and neck, liver or kidney cancer. The sequenced sample was CD4+ or CD8+ T cells sorted from blood, obtained in a trial of the OX40 agonist ivuxolimab. The CDR3 DNA follows: TGTGCCAGCAGCGTACAGGGGGCGCAGGCAGATACGCAGTATTTT. Amino acids: CASSVQGAQADTQYF.